This record looks at one T cell receptor beta chain sequence and its context. Its antigen is as yet unknown. This record comes from a study of OX40 agonist ivuxolimab in advanced cancers. About the research overall: The dose-escalation cohort had hepatocellular carcinoma, melanoma, renal cell or head and neck cancer.

Some clones are missing from TCRdb's copy, which holds only in-frame ones; the method was immunoSEQ multiplex PCR. Of approximately 100,000 clones in the sample, 90% were seen once. Study findings and constraints: In CD8+ T cells, expanded clones were on average more numerous than in CD4+.

The sequenced sample was CD4+ or CD8+ T cells sorted from blood, obtained in a trial of the OX40 agonist ivuxolimab. This receptor was obtained from an adult with an advanced solid tumor such as melanoma, head and neck, liver or kidney cancer.

The CDR3 sequence: CASSLALVGIGELFF. DNA of the CDR3: TGTGCCAGCAGCTTAGCCCTAGTCGGCATCGGGGAGCTGTTTTTT. The chain uses TRBV7-2 and TRBJ2-2, with D unclear. Germline CDR1 and CDR2: SGHTA and FQGNSA. Trimming took off 0 bases at V and 7 bases at J, with 12 bases between the two ends. The CDR3 runs 15 residues. Full variable domain (remainder filled in from reference TRBV7-2 and TRBJ2-2): GAGVSQSPSNKVTEKGKDVELRCDPISGHTALYWYRQSLGQGLEFLIYFQGNSAPDKSGLPSDRFSAERTGGSVSTLTIQRTQQEDSAVYLCASSLALVGIGELFFGEGSRLTVL.